The clone carrying this TCR beta chain has a handful of counts. Antigen: not known. Assay used: immunoSEQ multiplex PCR; TCRdb lists only in-frame clones, some missing. The table records about 100,000 clones, 84% of them present only once. The CDR3 loop spans 13 amino acids. The V end lost 0 bases, the J end lost 11 bases, and 11 bases lay between the germline ends. Germline CDR1 LGHNA, CDR2 YNFKEQ. The sample belongs to a study of radiation and T cells in renal cell carcinoma. Study results and limitations: In blood, top tumor clones expanded by 2 weeks, shrinking by 4.

As to time point: blood 4 weeks post-SBRT, at nephrectomy. Treatment: 15 Gy SBRT to primary tumor, nephrectomy 4 weeks later. Nephrectomy followed 15 Gy stereotactic body radiation by 4 weeks. Radiation-treated patients gave blood at baseline, week 2 and week 4. This renal cell carcinoma was of the clear cell type. Material: blood, obtained from a patient whose treatment included radiotherapy and nephrectomy. The chain links TRBV4-2 to TRBJ1-5, with D unclear. The receptor was isolated from a man aged 55 to 70 with renal cell carcinoma. The CDR3 reads CASSQDVLWAQHF. As DNA, the CDR3 is TGTGCCAGCAGCCAAGATGTTCTGTGGGCCCAGCATTTT.